This T cell receptor (beta chain) was identified during a study of blood T cell repertoires in COVID-19 (TCRdb year 2020). About the investigation overall: Samples covering the acute and convalescent phases of COVID-19 were provided by collaborators in the United States, Italy and Spain. The prospective study material was composed of cDNA or gDNA derived from T cells, B-cell-depleted T cells, or PBMCs. Deeply sampled blood TCRbeta repertoires from subjects exposed to, actively infected with, or recovered from COVID-19 were included in the dataset. The repertoires were released in a freely available public database intended as a resource for research on the immune response to SARS-CoV-2. Samples were obtained from the ongoing ImmuneRACE study (first 160 participants) and from 1,254 subjects provided by 6 global collaborators. A de-identified subject ID, COVID-19 status, age in years and sex were almost always included in the sample metadata. Where available, HLA class I and class II types were obtained from metadata supplied by the sample provider rather than from assay-based typing.

The CDR3 measures 15 amino acids from cysteine to phenylalanine. Only the CDR3 part of the read is kept: 45 bases, read in frame from the first base. V is clipped by 3 bases and J by 0 bases, and the sequence between their germline boundaries is 9 bases long. From a lookup of the germline V gene, CDR1 and CDR2 are SGHTA and FQGNSA. The immunoSEQ Assay, a bias-controlled multiplex PCR, was used to amplify TCRbeta CDR3 regions from genomic DNA. Concerning the study's data processing: Nucleated cell counts per sample were estimated from amplification of reference gene primers within the assay. Sequence reads were collapsed and filtered to measure the absolute abundance of every unique TCRbeta CDR3 rearrangement. For each sample, productive Simpson clonality was calculated as the square root of Simpson's diversity index over productive rearrangements. The table comes from immuneACCESS by way of TCRdb, which keeps in-frame sequences with V and J called. Part of the clones is missing from these tables; in studies checked, under half for an unresolved V gene and the rest for unknown reasons. The D gene and trimming were derived from the DNA, and the V and J assignments and clone size from that table. This sample holds fewer than 350,000 clones; 85% were observed only once. Together, the top ten hold under 2% of the sample.

Participants in the prospective study were enrolled through a virtual design, were aged roughly 18 to 90 years, and lived in 24 United States geographic areas. In the prospective study, participants were assigned to cohorts based on the clinical history participants reported in a screening survey and a study questionnaire. Exposed participants were defined as having been in contact with someone with a PCR-confirmed or clinician-diagnosed COVID-19 case within 2 weeks of study entry. Each participant in the prospective study had whole blood, serum and a nasopharyngeal or oropharyngeal swab collected by mobile phlebotomists. Over a roughly 2-month period, participants in the prospective study had the option of providing additional blood draws and questionnaires. Blood samples from the prospective study were shipped frozen or at room temperature prior to DNA extraction. General findings and caveats noted by the study authors: How much clinical and demographic metadata was included differed by source and by participant, and the metadata was provided uncurated.

Worth noting for this clone: Its antigen remains unidentified. No quality values exist for individual bases; no much larger clone is one base distant.

Recombination joined TRBV7-2 with TRBJ1-3; a confident D gene designation cannot be given. Input material: PBMCs or T cells enriched from blood (not recorded which). This receptor was identified in a woman between 25 and 40 years old who had been exposed to COVID-19. The CDR3 reads CASSFSHGSGNTIYF. In nucleotides, the sequence is TGTGCCAGCAGCTTTTCTCACGGCTCTGGAAACACCATATATTTT.